A selection of T cell receptor beta chains follows, all from one sample in a study of blood T cell repertoires in COVID-19. Some clones are missing from TCRdb's copy, which holds only in-frame ones; the method was immunoSEQ multiplex PCR. The sample lists 330,000 or so clones; over 80% were seen once. The source material was peripheral blood. The source is a man aged 25 to 40 with COVID-19, enrolled during active disease. Both conserved end residues are part of each CDR3. The order of the fields is J gene, V gene, clone size, D gene, CDR3 DNA, CDR3 protein. A D gene is named only where the DNA matches it firmly. Only some rows state a clone size, as once, few, many or a class for expanded clones.

TRBJ1-1,TRBV7-2,NA,NA,TGTGCCAGCAGCTTAGTCAGGGAACAGGGCCCAAAAGCTTTCTTT,CASSLVREQGPKAFF
TRBJ2-2,TRBV19,NA,NA,TGTGCCAGTAGTATAGTGGGCCGCGGGGAGCTGTTTTTT,CASSIVGRGELFF
TRBJ2-2,TRBV6-5,NA,NA,TGTGCCAGCAGCCACAGGGATATGGGGGAGCTGTTTTTT,CASSHRDMGELFF
TRBJ2-1,TRBV19,NA,TRBD2,TGTGCCAGTACCAGGACTAGCGGTTACAATGAGCAGTTCTTC,CASTRTSGYNEQFF
TRBJ1-5,TRBV19,NA,TRBD1,TGTGCCAGTACACAGGGGAATCAGCCCCAGCATTTT,CASTQGNQPQHF
TRBJ1-2,TRBV4-3,NA,NA,TGCGCCAGCAGCCAAGCGACAGGAGTCGGCTATGGCTACACCTTC,CASSQATGVGYGYTF
TRBJ1-5,TRBV19,NA,NA,TGTGCCAGTAGTATCCTGGCCACAGGTCAGCCCCAGCATTTT,CASSILATGQPQHF
TRBJ1-2,TRBV5-6,NA,TRBD1,TGTGCCAGCAGCTTGGTAGGGGGCCGGGGCTATGGCTACACCTTC,CASSLVGGRGYGYTF
TRBJ2-1,TRBV5-6,NA,NA,TGTGCCAGCAGCTACGCCGTGGGGCGGAACTCCTACAATGAGCAGTTCTTC,CASSYAVGRNSYNEQFF
TRBJ1-2,TRBV4-1,few,NA,TGCGCCAGCAGCCAAGATCCCAAAAACTATGGCTACACCTTC,CASSQDPKNYGYTF
TRBJ2-2,TRBV27,NA,NA,TGTGCCAGCAGCCAAACCAGGAACACCGGGGAGCTGTTTTTT,CASSQTRNTGELFF
TRBJ2-6,TRBV9,NA,NA,TGTGCCAGCAGCGTAGACTGGGGGGACCCGGGGGCCAACGTCCTGACTTTC,CASSVDWGDPGANVLTF